This passage covers 8 T cell receptor beta chains from one sample sequenced in a study of blood T cell repertoires in COVID-19. This table comes from immunoSEQ multiplex PCR, and its TCRdb copy is limited to in-frame clones, with some not included. The table lists some 49,000 clones, roughly 85% of them singletons. Sequenced input: peripheral blood. The receptors were gathered from a human donor in a cohort sampled during active COVID-19.

This chain connects TRBV2 to TRBJ2-2; perhaps TRBD2 as D (5 bases). The CDR3 spans 14 residues. Germline V gene sequence: CDR1 SNHLY, CDR2 FYNNEI. V shed 6 bases and J shed 5 bases, with 13 bases lying between them. CDR3 region: CASSLLELTGELFF. The CDR3 nucleotides are TGTGCCAGCAGCCTACTAGAGTTGACCGGGGAGCTGTTTTTT.

The gene calls are TRBV7-9 and TRBJ2-5; D may be TRBD2 (5 bases). V was clipped by 1 base and J by 4 bases, with 10 bases between them. From germline, CDR1 is SEHNR and CDR2 FQNEAQ (reference sequence). The CDR3 has 14 amino acids. This CDR3 reads CASSLEGLPETQYF. In DNA form, the CDR3 reads TGTGCCAGCAGCTTAGAAGGACTTCCAGAGACCCAGTACTTC. Complete variable domain (other parts from reference TRBV7-9 and TRBJ2-5): DTGVSQNPRHKITKRGQNVTFRCDPISEHNRLYWYRQTLGQGPEFLTYFQNEAQLEKSRLLSDRFSAERPKGSFSTLEIQRTEQGDSAMYLCASSLEGLPETQYFGPGTRLLVL.

The rearrangement joins TRBV3-1 (or the pseudogene TRBV3-2) to TRBJ2-5, with 13 bases identical to TRBD2. Germline-derived CDR1 and CDR2 are LGHDT and YNNKEL (reference sequence). This CDR3 region has 18 residues. The junction had 7 bases not matched to a gene; V was cut back by 0 bases and J by 3 bases. CDR3 loop: CASSQELAGGPLEETQYF. For the CDR3, the DNA is TGTGCCAGCAGCCAAGAACTAGCGGGAGGGCCGTTAGAAGAGACCCAGTACTTC.

This rearrangement joins TRBV9 to TRBJ1-1; 7 nucleotides line up with TRBD1. The CDR3 sequence is 12 residues long. V shed 4 bases and J 5 bases; nucleotides not matched to a gene: 2. The V gene's germline CDR1 is SGDLS and CDR2 YYNGEE. The CDR3 region is CASSRGPTEAFF. The CDR3 DNA follows: TGTGCCAGCAGCAGGGGGCCAACTGAAGCTTTCTTT.

The chain has TRBV28 and TRBJ2-1, with 7 bases matching TRBD1. The length of the CDR3 is 15 residues. J was trimmed by 9 bases and V by 3 bases; bases with no gene match: 11. Germline V gene lookup returns CDR1 MDHEN and CDR2 SYDVKM. The CDR3 DNA follows: TGTGCCAGCAGTTTTCCCTCCTCGGGACAGAGTGAGCAGTTCTTC. It encodes CASSFPSSGQSEQFF.

This rearrangement joins TRBV6-5 to TRBJ1-5; D may be TRBD1 (5 bases). The CDR3 runs 13 residues. Trimming left V 3 bases short and J 4 bases short, with 7 bases between. Germline-derived CDR1 and CDR2 are MNHEY and SVGAGI. For the CDR3, the DNA is TGTGCCAGCAGTTATGCAGGGAATCAGCCCCAGCATTTT. Translating it yields CASSYAGNQPQHF.

This clone was counted once. The V and J genes are TRBV5-1 and TRBJ2-7; 12 nucleotides agree with TRBD2. This CDR3 region has 15 residues. Germline-derived CDR1 and CDR2 are SGHRS and YFSETQ. The V gene end was trimmed by 4 bases and the J gene end by 3 bases; junction bases not matched to a gene: 5. The CDR3 loop is CASSPTSGSFYEQYF. The CDR3, as DNA: TGCGCCAGCAGCCCGACTAGCGGGAGTTTCTACGAGCAGTACTTC.

V gene TRBV5-4 combines with J gene TRBJ2-5; TRBD2 matches 8 bases. V was pared by 5 bases and J by 3 bases, with 3 bases of the junction left unmatched. CDR1 SGHNT and CDR2 YYREEE come from the germline V gene (reference sequence). The CDR3 has 13 residues. This CDR3 is CASRGAGEETQYF. CDR3 coding DNA: TGTGCCAGCAGGGGAGCGGGAGAAGAGACCCAGTACTTC.